Each of the 26 T cell receptor beta chains below was sequenced from the same sample in a study of patients and donors after allogeneic stem cell transplantation. TCRdb itself ran the RT-PCR reads through MiXCR, one entry per CDR3 protein. The table includes roughly 960,000 distinct CDR3 sequences, about a sixth detected once. The sample consisted of blood, either unsorted or a sorted T cell fraction (not recorded which). Source of these receptors: a human donor who was either an allogeneic HSCT recipient or a stem cell or donor lymphocyte infusion donor (not recorded which). It is not recorded whose cells these are; they may come from a transplant donor.

This clonotype was seen a single time. CDR3 nucleotides: TGTGCCAGCAGCCCAAGACAGGGTGGGGGTGGCTACACCTTC. Protein product: CASSPRQGGGGYTF. The chain recombines TRBV7-3 with TRBJ1-2; 7 bases are shared with TRBD1. In germline, CDR1 is SGHTA, CDR2 FQGTGA. Trimming at V came to 5 bases and at J to 7 bases, leaving 10 bases not matched to a gene. CDR3 length equals 14 residues.

This clonotype has only a few counts. This chain uses TRBV5-1 with TRBJ2-7; D could derive from TRBD1 or TRBD2 (5 bases each). This CDR3 comprises 14 residues. Looked up from germline, CDR1 is SGHRS and CDR2 is YFSETQ. V gave up 5 bases and J gave up 3 bases, with 15 bases separating them. The CDR3 loop reads CASRGPRGVYEQYF. The CDR3 bases are TGCGCCAGCAGGGGACCTAGAGGGGTCTACGAGCAGTACTTC.

This rearrangement joins TRBV29-1 to TRBJ2-4; 9 bases are shared with TRBD1. Germline V gene sequence: CDR1 SQVTM, CDR2 ANQGSEA. CDR3 length: 14 residues. Losses at the gene ends were 4 bases for V and 9 bases for J; bases not matched to a gene: 10. The CDR3 sequence is CSVAVDRGPSIQYF. The CDR3 DNA is TGCAGCGTTGCTGTGGACAGGGGCCCCAGCATTCAGTACTTC.

The chain couples TRBV5-1 to TRBJ2-7, with unresolved D. Germline values: CDR1 SGHRS, CDR2 YFSETQ. V was trimmed by 1 base and J by 7 bases, leaving 6 bases between them. This CDR3 is 11 amino acids long. The CDR3 coding sequence is TGCGCCAGCAGCTTGATCCTAGAGCAGTACTTC. Translated: CASSLILEQYF.

The chain combines TRBV29-1 with TRBJ2-1; the D gene is possibly TRBD1 (6 bases). The CDR3 has 10 amino acids. The V end was cut by 7 bases, the J end by 6 bases, with 7 bases between. Germline V gives CDR1 SQVTM, CDR2 ANQGSEA. CDR3: CSGGRNEQFF. DNA of the CDR3: TGCAGCGGGGGGCGCAATGAGCAGTTCTTC.

The CDR3 DNA reads TGCAGCGTTGAAGGGGACGGGTCCTACGAGCAGTACTTC. Amino acid sequence: CSVEGDGSYEQYF. The rearrangement joins TRBV29-1 to TRBJ2-7; possibly TRBD1 or TRBD2 for D (5 bases each). CDR1 and CDR2 (germline): SQVTM, ANQGSEA. The CDR3 is 13 residues long. V lost 1 base and J 1 base, leaving 8 bases between the germline ends.

The V call is TRBV12-5, the J call TRBJ2-1; TRBD1 matches at 9 bases. V dropped 5 bases and J dropped 7; count of bases not matched to a gene: 6. CDR3 size: 14 residues. Per germline, CDR1 LGHNT and CDR2 FRNRAP. DNA for the CDR3: TGTGCTAGTGGTCTCGGACAGGGGAGGAATGAGCAGTTCTTC. This sequence encodes CASGLGQGRNEQFF.

The genes are TRBV19 and TRBJ1-1; 7 bases map to TRBD1. J was trimmed by 7 bases and V by 6 bases; bases with no gene match: 8. The germline V gene has CDR1 LNHDA and CDR2 SQIVND (reference sequence). The CDR3 is 13 amino acids. CDR3 sequence: CASRSGTAFEAFF. CDR3 in DNA: TGTGCCAGTAGATCTGGGACAGCCTTTGAAGCTTTCTTT.

The chain links TRBV7-2 to TRBJ2-7; the D is unclear. Between the trimmed V and J ends, which lost 0 bases and 0 bases, there was a span of 9 bases. The CDR3 consists of 15 residues. The germline V gene has CDR1 SGHTA and CDR2 FQGNSA. This CDR3 is CASSLARQNSYEQYF. The CDR3, as DNA: TGTGCCAGCAGCTTAGCTCGGCAGAACTCCTACGAGCAGTACTTC.

This clonotype showed up just a few times. The chain couples TRBV2 to TRBJ1-5; TRBD1 matches at 9 bases. V lost 9 bases, J lost 5 bases, and 5 bases stayed unmatched. The CDR3 extends over 13 amino acids. The germline CDR1 and CDR2 sequences are SNHLY and FYNNEI. CDR3 sequence: CARGQGSDQPQHF. The CDR3 nucleotides are TGTGCCAGAGGACAGGGGTCGGATCAGCCCCAGCATTTT.

CDR3 sequence: CASSPSWGTYEQYF. In DNA, the CDR3 is TGTGCCAGCAGCCCCAGCTGGGGTACCTACGAGCAGTACTTC. The rearrangement links TRBV27 to TRBJ2-7; D unresolved. Germline assignment: CDR1 MNHEY and CDR2 SMNVEV (reference sequence). The CDR3 covers 14 residues. V gave up 6 bases and J gave up 2 bases, with 14 bases separating them.

This clonotype was observed a handful of times. J is TRBJ2-3 and V is TRBV5-1; 7 bases are shared with TRBD2. The V gene's germline CDR1 is SGHRS and CDR2 YFSETQ. The CDR3 has 15 residues. V lost 4 bases, J lost 3 bases, and 8 bases stayed unmatched. Here the CDR3 reads CASSGGAGMTDTQYF. CDR3 in DNA: TGCGCCAGCAGCGGAGGAGCGGGAATGACAGATACGCAGTATTTT.

The chain is built from TRBV7-9 and TRBJ1-1, with TRBD1 matching 7 bases. Looked up from germline, CDR1 is SEHNR and CDR2 is FQNEAQ (reference sequence). The CDR3 has 15 amino acids. The ends lost 5 bases at V and 0 bases at J; junction bases unmatched: 6. Here the CDR3 DNA reads TGTGCCAGCAGCGTCCCGGGACAGTTGAACACTGAAGCTTTCTTT. Encoded protein: CASSVPGQLNTEAFF. Variable domain in full (rest from reference TRBV7-9 and TRBJ1-1): DTGVSQNPRHKITKRGQNVTFRCDPISEHNRLYWYRQTLGQGPEFLTYFQNEAQLEKSRLLSDRFSAERPKGSFSTLEIQRTEQGDSAMYLCASSVPGQLNTEAFFGQGTRLTVV.

This clonotype was seen many times. The V call is TRBV20-1, the J call TRBJ2-7; no definite D call. The V and J ends lost 0 bases and 2 bases respectively, with 11 bases between them. CDR1 is DFQATT, CDR2 SNEGSKA, per germline (reference sequence). The CDR3 runs 14 residues. In nucleotides, the CDR3 is TGCAGTGCTAGAGATAGAGTGCGGCCCTACGAGCAGTACTTC. Translation: CSARDRVRPYEQYF.

This clonotype was seen ten or more times. The chain uses TRBV5-1 and TRBJ2-1; 13 nucleotides align to TRBD2. Germline V lookup: CDR1 SGHRS, CDR2 YFSETQ. The V segment lost 2 bases and the J segment 8 bases; nucleotides outside the gene matches: 4. The CDR3 length is 15 residues. CDR3 amino acids: CASSFGTSGIDEQFF. The CDR3 DNA reads TGCGCCAGCAGCTTCGGGACTAGCGGGATCGATGAGCAGTTCTTC.

Many counts were recorded for this clonotype. The chain joins TRBV12-3 or TRBV12-4 to TRBJ1-2, with 11 bases aligning to TRBD1. V was pared by 4 bases and J by 3 bases, with 4 bases of the junction left unmatched. The CDR3 runs 15 residues. The CDR3 sequence: CASSSRGQGDYGYTF. CDR3 sequence (DNA): TGTGCCAGCAGTTCGCGGGGACAGGGGGACTATGGCTACACCTTC.

This clonotype was seen more than once but under ten times. Being one base from a much bigger clone, this may be a read error. The chain carries TRBV27 and TRBJ1-1, with 7 bases identical to TRBD1. V dropped 7 bases and J dropped 1; count of bases not matched to a gene: 3. This CDR3 is 13 amino acids long. Germline CDR1 is MNHEY and CDR2 is SMNVEV (reference sequence). In DNA form, the CDR3 reads TGTGCCAGCACCCGACAGGGGAACACTGAAGCTTTCTTT. Translating it yields CASTRQGNTEAFF.

This clonotype was picked up a small number of times. The genes are TRBV11-2 and TRBJ2-1, with D possibly being TRBD1 or TRBD2 (6 bases each). With 0 bases removed from V and 5 bases from J, the gap between germline ends came to 23 bases. The CDR3 covers 19 residues. CDR1 and CDR2 from the germline V gene are SGHAT and FQNNGV. CDR3 coding DNA: TGTGCCAGCAGCTTAGATCTGGGAATGTTTGGGGGGCGTCACAATGAGCAGTTCTTC. Encoded protein: CASSLDLGMFGGRHNEQFF.

This chain connects TRBV9 to TRBJ2-1; TRBD2 agrees at 8 bases. Germline CDR1 is SGDLS and CDR2 is YYNGEE. V lost 4 bases and J lost 12; bases outside the gene matches: 15. The CDR3 is 15 residues long. The CDR3, as DNA: TGTGCCAGCAGCCCCCCGCGCGGCAGCGGGAGTGTGCAGTTCTTC. This codes for CASSPPRGSGSVQFF.

The chain couples TRBV20-1 to TRBJ2-1; D is perhaps TRBD2 (6 bases). The CDR3 sequence is 14 residues long. CDR1 DFQATT and CDR2 SNEGSKA come from the germline V gene (reference sequence). The V end was cut by 5 bases, the J end by 0 bases, with 11 bases between. CDR3 loop: CSAWTTSSYNEQFF. DNA of the CDR3: TGCAGTGCTTGGACTACCTCCTCCTACAATGAGCAGTTCTTC.

This clonotype was counted only a few times. This chain uses TRBV20-1 with TRBJ2-3; 8 bases match TRBD2. This CDR3 spans 13 amino acids. The germline V gene encodes CDR1 DFQATT and CDR2 SNEGSKA (reference sequence). The V gene end was trimmed by 6 bases and the J gene end by 4 bases; junction bases not matched to a gene: 6. The CDR3 reads CSASGGAPDTQYF. CDR3 DNA sequence: TGCAGTGCCTCCGGGGGGGCGCCAGATACGCAGTATTTT.

Only a few counts were recorded for this clonotype. The chain couples TRBV3-1 to TRBJ2-1; D not resolved. Trimming left V 0 bases short and J 7 bases short, with 7 bases between. This CDR3 contains 13 residues. Germline values: CDR1 LGHDT, CDR2 YNNKEL (reference sequence). As DNA, the CDR3 is TGTGCCAGCAGCCAAGACGTCGGGAATGAGCAGTTCTTC. Translation: CASSQDVGNEQFF.

This clonotype was observed a handful of times. J is TRBJ2-3 and V is TRBV4-2; 7 nucleotides agree with TRBD2. J was trimmed by 6 bases and V by 1 base; bases with no gene match: 16. Germline V gives CDR1 LGHNA, CDR2 YNFKEQ. CDR3 length: 18 residues. The CDR3 coding sequence is TGTGCCAGCAGCCAAGGAGATCGGCCCCTAGCGGTCTATGATACGCAGTATTTT. Encoded protein: CASSQGDRPLAVYDTQYF.

The chain has TRBV5-1 and TRBJ2-3, with 9 bases that match TRBD2. The V gene's germline CDR1 is SGHRS and CDR2 YFSETQ. CDR3 length: 15 amino acids. The V and J ends lost 4 bases and 6 bases, in that order; junction bases with no gene match: 9. The CDR3 loop reads CASSLPGLAVDTQYF. CDR3 bases: TGCGCCAGCAGCCTCCCGGGACTAGCCGTGGATACGCAGTATTTT. Together with reference TRBV5-1 and TRBJ2-3, the CDR3 gives the full variable domain: KAGVTQTPRYLIKTRGQQVTLSCSPISGHRSVSWYQQTPGQGLQFLFEYFSETQRNKGNFPGRFSGRQFSNSRSEMNVSTLELGDSALYLCASSLPGLAVDTQYFGPGTRLTVL.

V gene TRBV20-1 combines with J gene TRBJ1-4, with D perhaps TRBD1 (5 bases). Germline CDR1 and CDR2: DFQATT and SNEGSKA (reference sequence). CDR3 size: 12 residues. CDR3 region: CSPLGGNEKLFF. The CDR3 bases are TGCAGCCCTTTGGGGGGGAATGAAAAACTGTTTTTT.

There are a few counts of this clonotype. The chain has TRBV3-1 and TRBJ2-2; D perhaps matches TRBD2 (5 bases). The CDR3 runs to 13 residues. The germline V and J ends were trimmed by 6 bases and 3 bases, with 8 bases remaining between them. Germline V CDR1 and CDR2: LGHDT, YNNKEL (reference sequence). The CDR3 loop reads CASRRGYTGELFF. For the CDR3, the DNA is TGTGCCAGCAGACGCGGGTACACCGGGGAGCTGTTTTTT.